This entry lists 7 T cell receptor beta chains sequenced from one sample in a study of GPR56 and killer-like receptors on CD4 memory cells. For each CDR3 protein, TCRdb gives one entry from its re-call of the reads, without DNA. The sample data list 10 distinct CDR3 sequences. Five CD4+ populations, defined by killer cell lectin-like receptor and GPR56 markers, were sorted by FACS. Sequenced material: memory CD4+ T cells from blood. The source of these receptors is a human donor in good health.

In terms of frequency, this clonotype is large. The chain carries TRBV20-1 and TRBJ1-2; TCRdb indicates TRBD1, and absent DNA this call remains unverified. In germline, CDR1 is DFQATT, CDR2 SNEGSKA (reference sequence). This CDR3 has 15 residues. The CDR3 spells CSPDFETGRKYGYTF.

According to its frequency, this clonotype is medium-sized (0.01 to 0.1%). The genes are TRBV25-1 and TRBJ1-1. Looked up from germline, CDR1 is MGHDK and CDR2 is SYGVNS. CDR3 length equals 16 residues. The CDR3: CASSEYTEMGNTEAFF.

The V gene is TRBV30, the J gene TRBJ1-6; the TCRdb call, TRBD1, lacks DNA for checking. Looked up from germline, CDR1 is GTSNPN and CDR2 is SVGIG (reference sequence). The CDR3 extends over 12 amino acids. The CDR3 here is CAWSPRVSPLHF.

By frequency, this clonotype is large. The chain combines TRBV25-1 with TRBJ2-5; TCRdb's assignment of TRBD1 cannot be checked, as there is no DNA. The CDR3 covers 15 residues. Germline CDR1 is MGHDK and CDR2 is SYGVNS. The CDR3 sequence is CASRQNRDSQETQYF.

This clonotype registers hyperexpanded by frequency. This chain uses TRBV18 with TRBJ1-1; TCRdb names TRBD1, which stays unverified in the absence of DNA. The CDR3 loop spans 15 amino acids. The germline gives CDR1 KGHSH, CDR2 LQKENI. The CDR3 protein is CASSPIQGTGTEAFF.

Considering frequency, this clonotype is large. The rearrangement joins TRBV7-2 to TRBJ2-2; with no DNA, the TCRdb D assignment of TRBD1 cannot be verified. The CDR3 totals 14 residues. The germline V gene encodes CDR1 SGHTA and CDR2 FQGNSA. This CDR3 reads CASSLGGSTGELFF.

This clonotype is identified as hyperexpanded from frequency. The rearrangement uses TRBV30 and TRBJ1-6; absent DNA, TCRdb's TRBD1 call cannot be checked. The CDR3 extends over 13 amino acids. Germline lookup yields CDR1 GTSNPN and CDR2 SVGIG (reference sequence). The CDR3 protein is CAWSPPRVSPLHF.